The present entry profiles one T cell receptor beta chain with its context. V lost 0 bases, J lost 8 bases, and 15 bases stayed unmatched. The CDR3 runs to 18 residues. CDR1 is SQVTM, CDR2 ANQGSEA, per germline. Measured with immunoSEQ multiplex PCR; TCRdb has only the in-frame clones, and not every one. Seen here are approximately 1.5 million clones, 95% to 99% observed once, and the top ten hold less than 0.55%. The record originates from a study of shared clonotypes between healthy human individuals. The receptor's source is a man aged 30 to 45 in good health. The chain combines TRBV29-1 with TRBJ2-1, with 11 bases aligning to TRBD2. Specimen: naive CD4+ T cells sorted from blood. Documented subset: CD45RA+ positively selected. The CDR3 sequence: CSVEDWGTSGSRDDEQFF. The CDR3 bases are TGCAGCGTTGAAGATTGGGGTACTAGCGGGAGCCGAGACGATGAGCAGTTCTTC.